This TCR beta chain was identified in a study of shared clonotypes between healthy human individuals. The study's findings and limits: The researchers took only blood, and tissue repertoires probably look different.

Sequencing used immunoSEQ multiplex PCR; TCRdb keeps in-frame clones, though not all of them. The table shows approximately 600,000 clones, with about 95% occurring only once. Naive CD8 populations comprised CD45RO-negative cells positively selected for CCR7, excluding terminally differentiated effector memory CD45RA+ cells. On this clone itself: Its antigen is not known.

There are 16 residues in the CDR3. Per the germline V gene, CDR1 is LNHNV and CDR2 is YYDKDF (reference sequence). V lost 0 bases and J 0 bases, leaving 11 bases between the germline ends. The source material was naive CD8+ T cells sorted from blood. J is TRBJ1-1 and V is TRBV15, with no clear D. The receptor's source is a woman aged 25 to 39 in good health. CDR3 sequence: CATSRDDGWMNTEAFF. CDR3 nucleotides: TGTGCCACCAGCAGAGATGACGGATGGATGAACACTGAAGCTTTCTTT.